The clone carrying this T cell receptor (beta chain) was detected a few times. The antigen is not known. These data originate in a study of response to subunit inactivated influenza vaccine. Points from the study as a whole: The authors suggested that every seasonal influenza vaccination recruits few new T cells.

The CDR3 loop spans 17 amino acids. V dropped 0 bases and J dropped 2 bases, with 16 bases sitting between them. Looked up from germline, CDR1 is MGHRA and CDR2 is YSYEKL. TCRdb processed the RT-PCR reads anew with MiXCR; each CDR3 protein has one entry. There are some 180,000 distinct CDR3 sequences in the sample; roughly 8.7% occur only once, and about 11% lies in the top ten. This clonotype originated in a man over 45 who received an inactivated influenza vaccine. The rearrangement links TRBV4-1 to TRBJ1-2; the D gene is possibly TRBD1 (6 bases). The input for sequencing was non-naive T cells sorted from PBMCs, taken on the day of vaccination. CDR3 residues: CASSQEFGGGANYGYTF. The CDR3 region has the DNA TGCGCCAGCAGCCAAGAATTCGGAGGGGGAGCGAACTATGGCTACACCTTC.